This entry is about one T cell receptor (beta chain). Its specificity is unknown. The entry originates in a study of long-term antiretroviral therapy in people with HIV. CDR1 and CDR2 (germline): MDHEN, SYDVKM. The CDR3 has 10 amino acids. Trimming removed 3 bases from V and 8 bases from J, with 4 bases in between. Whole-study findings and limits: An increase in diversity followed ART, yet levels stayed below transplant donor controls.

immunoSEQ v3.0 was run at survey level. Sequencing targeted about 40,000-55,000 T-cell genomes per sample. Libraries were prepared by immunoSEQ multiplex PCR; TCRdb keeps only in-frame clonotypes and omits some of them. The table has tens of thousands of clones, about 95% seen once. The source of this sequence is a young man with HIV. V usage is TRBV28 and J usage is TRBJ1-2; D not resolved. Source: unsorted PBMCs, taken 5.3 years after starting antiretroviral therapy. As DNA, the CDR3 is TGTGCCAGCAGTTTTGAGGGCTACACCTTC. Amino acid sequence: CASSFEGYTF.